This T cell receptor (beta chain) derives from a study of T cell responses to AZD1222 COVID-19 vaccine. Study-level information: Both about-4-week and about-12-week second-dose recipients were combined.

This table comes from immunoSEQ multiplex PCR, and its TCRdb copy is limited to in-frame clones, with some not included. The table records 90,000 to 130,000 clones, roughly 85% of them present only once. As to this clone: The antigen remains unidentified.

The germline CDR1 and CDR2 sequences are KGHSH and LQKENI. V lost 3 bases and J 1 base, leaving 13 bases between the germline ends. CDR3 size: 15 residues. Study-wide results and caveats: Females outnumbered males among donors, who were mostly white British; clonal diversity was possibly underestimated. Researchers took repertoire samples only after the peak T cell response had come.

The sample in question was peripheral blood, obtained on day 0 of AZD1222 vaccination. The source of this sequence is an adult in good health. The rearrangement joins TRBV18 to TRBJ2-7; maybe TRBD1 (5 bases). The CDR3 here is CASSPKAGISYEQYF. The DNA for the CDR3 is TGTGCCAGCTCACCCAAGGCAGGGATTTCCTACGAGCAGTACTTC. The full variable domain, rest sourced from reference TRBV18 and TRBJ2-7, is NAGVMQNPRHLVRRRGQEARLRCSPMKGHSHVYWYRQLPEEGLKFMVYLQKENIIDESGMPKERFSAEFPKEGPSILRIQQVVRGDSAAYFCASSPKAGISYEQYFGPGTRLTVT.